This T cell receptor beta chain was sequenced in a study of T cell responses to AZD1222 COVID-19 vaccine. About the study: Second-dose schedules of about 4 or about 12 weeks were combined.

Trimming took 4 bases from V and 5 from J, leaving 15 bases between them. In germline, CDR1 is SGDLS, CDR2 YYNGEE. The CDR3 runs 14 residues. Profiling relied on immunoSEQ multiplex PCR, and the TCRdb table lists in-frame clones only, not all of them. The sample includes about 180,000 clones, 90% of them seen just once. Overall study findings and caveats: Unmutated regions of variants are reportedly targeted by nearly half of spike-specific TCRs. Receipt of two AZD1222 doses was followed by a rise in Spike-specific TCR breadth and depth. Seropositive AZD1222 recipients at baseline numbered only 6 or 7.

About this clone: Its antigen remains unidentified.

Specimen: peripheral blood, collected on day 0 of AZD1222 vaccination. This TCR was recovered from an adult in good health. V and J are TRBV9 and TRBJ2-5; D remains unclear. CDR3 amino acids: CASSPRLRMETQYF. Here the CDR3 DNA reads TGTGCCAGCAGCCCCCGACTGCGGATGGAGACCCAGTACTTC.